The TCR beta chain under discussion was sequenced for a study of human T cells and chemical hapten exposure. Unfractionated whole blood was the source of the extracted total RNA. MiXCR was run by TCRdb on the 5' RACE reads, yielding one entry per CDR3 protein. The table lists 110,000 or so distinct CDR3 sequences, approximately 20% of them singletons. The TCR sequence derives from a human donor in good health.

The CDR3 spells CASMEGYSNQPQHF. The CDR3 bases are TGTGCCAGCATGGAGGGGTATAGCAATCAGCCCCAGCATTTT. This chain uses TRBV27 with TRBJ1-5, with D perhaps matching TRBD1 (5 bases). CDR1 and CDR2 from the germline V gene are MNHEY and SMNVEV (reference sequence). Trimming left V 7 bases short and J 0 bases short, with 10 bases between. The CDR3 covers 14 residues.